These T cell receptor beta chains were read from a single sample in a study of beta chain features in type 1 diabetes. The data were produced by immunoSEQ multiplex PCR, yet TCRdb's version contains in-frame clones alone and is incomplete. The sample has some 150,000 clones; around 50% are singletons. Input material: Tregs from blood. These receptors all stem from a man younger than 35 in good health. CDR3s include the opening cysteine and the closing phenylalanine or tryptophan. The D gene is left open where the match is weak. The listing skips clone size in some rows; elsewhere it reads once, few, many or a size class.

-,TRBV27,15,TRBJ1-5,TRBD1,CASSRDRGPNQPQHF,TGTGCCAGCAGTAGAGACAGGGGGCCCAATCAGCCCCAGCATTTT
-,TRBV18,12,TRBJ1-1,TRBD1,CASSPGTEEAFF,TGTGCCAGCTCACCAGGGACAGAAGAAGCTTTCTTT
few,TRBV10-3,15,TRBJ2-1,TRBD2,CAISKTSGGVNEQFF,TGTGCCATCAGTAAGACTAGCGGGGGGGTCAATGAGCAGTTCTTC
-,TRBV9,20,TRBJ1-3,TRBD1,CASSVAREGQGVVSGNTIYF,TGTGCCAGCAGCGTAGCTAGGGAAGGACAGGGGGTGGTTAGTGGAAACACCATATATTTT
-,TRBV5-6,15,TRBJ2-1,TRBD2,CASISTGTNYNEQFF,TGTGCCAGCATCTCGACCGGGACTAACTACAATGAGCAGTTCTTC
-,TRBV25-1,14,TRBJ1-2,-,CASSVAGLNYGYTF,TGTGCCAGCAGTGTTGCGGGATTGAACTATGGCTACACCTTC
few,TRBV6-5,15,TRBJ2-5,-,CASSPWDGSGETQYF,TGTGCCAGCAGTCCATGGGATGGGTCAGGGGAGACCCAGTACTTC
few,TRBV7-2,16,TRBJ2-1,-,CASSLDARSSYNEQFF,TGTGCCAGCAGCTTAGATGCGAGGAGCTCCTACAATGAGCAGTTCTTC
-,TRBV7-3,15,TRBJ2-2,-,CASSWGGRGTGELFF,TGTGCCAGCAGCTGGGGGGGCCGGGGCACCGGGGAGCTGTTTTTT
-,TRBV7-3,15,TRBJ1-1,-,CASSLGTGRDTEAFF,TGTGCCAGCAGCTTAGGTACAGGGAGGGACACTGAAGCTTTCTTT
-,TRBV7-2,15,TRBJ1-1,TRBD1,CASSLVRRGRPEAFF,TGTGCCAGCAGCTTAGTTCGCAGGGGGAGGCCTGAAGCTTTCTTT
-,TRBV7-9,15,TRBJ1-3,TRBD1,CASSLGRDSGNTIYF,TGTGCCAGCAGCTTAGGCCGGGACAGCGGAAACACCATATATTTT
few,TRBV27,15,TRBJ2-3,TRBD2,CASRTLAEWTDTQYF,TGTGCCAGCAGAACTCTAGCGGAGTGGACAGATACGCAGTATTTT
-,TRBV21-1,17,TRBJ1-5,-,CASSNRTAEIHNQPQHF,TGTGCCAGCAGCAATCGGACAGCCGAGATACATAATCAGCCCCAGCATTTT
-,TRBV5-6,16,TRBJ1-1,TRBD1,CASSLALTGRGTEAFF,TGTGCCAGCAGCTTGGCCTTGACAGGGAGAGGCACTGAAGCTTTCTTT
-,TRBV5-8,15,TRBJ2-1,TRBD2,CASSRTSGGNNEQFF,TGTGCCAGCAGCCGGACTAGCGGGGGTAACAATGAGCAGTTCTTC
-,TRBV7-2,15,TRBJ1-1,TRBD1,CASSFTGASGTEAFF,TGTGCCAGCAGCTTTACAGGGGCGTCGGGCACTGAAGCTTTCTTT
few,TRBV6-6,12,TRBJ2-5,-,CASMGNVETQYF,TGTGCCAGCATGGGCAATGTGGAGACCCAGTACTTC
once,TRBV5-1,16,TRBJ2-3,-,CASSLVLAVPPDTQYF,TGCGCCAGCAGCTTGGTGTTAGCGGTGCCCCCAGATACGCAGTATTTT
-,TRBV6-1,13,TRBJ1-2,-,CASSVQGTYGYTF,TGTGCCAGCAGCGTTCAGGGGACCTATGGCTACACCTTC
-,TRBV7-3,16,TRBJ2-2,TRBD2,CASSPLAGGNTGELFF,TGTGCCAGCAGCCCTCTGGCGGGAGGGAACACCGGGGAGCTGTTTTTT
-,TRBV7-9,19,TRBJ1-3,-,CASSLERFVVRSSGNTIYF,TGTGCCAGCAGCTTAGAAAGATTTGTTGTTCGTAGCTCTGGAAACACCATATATTTT
-,TRBV7-9,14,TRBJ2-7,-,CASSLQGLIYEQYF,TGTGCCAGCAGCTTGCAGGGACTCATCTACGAGCAGTACTTC
-,TRBV5-6,14,TRBJ2-7,-,CASSIRQGAGVQYF,TGTGCCAGCAGCATTCGACAGGGAGCGGGAGTTCAGTACTTC
few,TRBV6-6,13,TRBJ2-2,-,CASSYSSTGELFF,TGTGCCAGCAGTTACTCTAGCACCGGGGAGCTGTTTTTT
few,TRBV20-1,10,TRBJ2-7,-,CSASSLEQYF,TGCAGTGCTAGTTCACTCGAGCAGTACTTC
few,TRBV7-6,15,TRBJ2-7,-,CASSSALAAAYEQYF,TGTGCCAGCAGCTCAGCCTTAGCGGCGGCCTACGAGCAGTACTTC
few,TRBV5-1,16,TRBJ2-1,-,CASSLQLQGYYNEQFF,TGCGCCAGCAGCTTGCAGTTGCAGGGGTACTACAATGAGCAGTTCTTC
few,TRBV28,15,TRBJ2-7,-,CASSLPRGFAYEQYF,TGTGCCAGCAGTTTGCCTCGAGGGTTCGCCTACGAGCAGTACTTC
-,TRBV20-1,11,TRBJ2-7,TRBD1,CSAWTGYEQYF,TGCAGTGCTTGGACAGGCTACGAGCAGTACTTC
-,TRBV30,14,TRBJ1-2,TRBD1,CAWGPGQGAGGYTF,TGTGCCTGGGGCCCAGGACAGGGGGCTGGCGGCTACACCTTC
few,TRBV11-1,17,TRBJ2-2,-,CASSLRWTVLFPGELFF,TGTGCCAGCAGCTTGAGATGGACAGTTTTGTTCCCCGGGGAGCTGTTTTTT
-,TRBV6-5,13,TRBJ2-3,-,CASRATGTDTQYF,TGTGCCAGCAGGGCGACAGGCACAGATACGCAGTATTTT
-,TRBV7-3,14,TRBJ2-2,TRBD1,CASSGTGGTGELFF,TGTGCCAGCAGCGGGACAGGGGGAACCGGGGAGCTGTTTTTT
few,TRBV9,16,TRBJ2-4,-,CASSPPGTLAKNIQYF,TGTGCCAGCAGCCCCCCGGGGACACTAGCCAAAAACATTCAGTACTTC
-,TRBV5-6,16,TRBJ2-6,-,CASRFTGITGANVLTF,TGTGCCAGCAGATTTACAGGGATTACTGGGGCCAACGTCCTGACTTTC
once,TRBV9,13,TRBJ2-1,-,CASSVRTYNEQFF,TGTGCCAGCAGCGTCCGGACTTACAATGAGCAGTTCTTC
-,TRBV7-2,15,TRBJ2-7,TRBD2,CASSLIAGGPHEQYF,TGTGCCAGCAGCTTAATAGCGGGAGGGCCCCACGAGCAGTACTTC
-,TRBV19,16,TRBJ2-2,TRBD1,CASRSPGQGGTGELFF,TGTGCCAGTAGATCTCCGGGACAGGGGGGTACCGGGGAGCTGTTTTTT
-,TRBV29-1,13,TRBJ1-4,-,CSAMDIITEKLFF,TGCAGCGCTATGGACATAATTACCGAAAAACTGTTTTTT
few,TRBV28,14,TRBJ2-2,-,CASSFPYRAGELFF,TGTGCCAGCAGTTTCCCGTACAGGGCCGGGGAGCTGTTTTTT
-,TRBV29-1,14,TRBJ2-1,TRBD2,CSVDSGRAFNEQFF,TGCAGCGTTGATTCCGGGAGGGCCTTCAATGAGCAGTTCTTC
once,TRBV5-4,13,TRBJ2-7,TRBD1,CASSLTGGHEQYF,TGTGCCAGCAGCCTAACAGGGGGCCACGAGCAGTACTTC
-,TRBV18,14,TRBJ1-2,-,CASSPPLRNYGYTF,TGTGCCAGCTCACCACCGCTCAGAAACTATGGCTACACCTTC
-,TRBV4-3,15,TRBJ2-2,-,CASSQVLTFTGELFF,TGCGCCAGCAGCCAAGTACTCACCTTCACCGGGGAGCTGTTTTTT
-,TRBV4-1,15,TRBJ1-5,TRBD1,CASSQDIQGDQPQHF,TGCGCCAGCAGCCAAGATATACAGGGGGATCAGCCCCAGCATTTT
once,TRBV28,15,TRBJ2-1,-,CASSLLSRAYNEQFF,TGTGCCAGCAGTTTATTGAGCAGGGCCTACAATGAGCAGTTCTTC
-,TRBV5-1,14,TRBJ2-2,-,CASSHRLDGGELFF,TGCGCCAGCAGTCATAGACTAGATGGCGGGGAGCTGTTTTTT
few,TRBV7-3,15,TRBJ2-3,-,CASSLTGAPTDTQYF,TGTGCCAGCAGCTTAACGGGGGCTCCCACAGATACGCAGTATTTT
-,TRBV10-3,13,TRBJ1-2,TRBD1,CATLTGIEGGYTF,TGTGCCACCTTGACAGGGATCGAGGGTGGCTACACCTTC
-,TRBV29-1,12,TRBJ1-1,TRBD1,CSARDRATEAFF,TGCAGTGCAAGGGACAGGGCCACTGAAGCTTTCTTT
medium-sized,TRBV5-4,15,TRBJ2-1,-,CASSLGGLAYNEQFF,TGTGCCAGCAGCTTGGGCGGTTTAGCCTACAATGAGCAGTTCTTC
-,TRBV4-2,14,TRBJ2-1,-,CASSQDFRGNEQFF,TGTGCCAGCAGCCAAGATTTCCGCGGCAATGAGCAGTTCTTC
-,TRBV18,15,TRBJ2-4,TRBD1,CASSPGQLAKNIQYF,TGTGCCAGCTCACCGGGACAGCTAGCCAAAAACATTCAGTACTTC
-,TRBV19,15,TRBJ1-2,TRBD1,CASSLTGGPLVGYTF,TGTGCCAGTAGCCTTACAGGGGGGCCGCTTGTTGGCTACACCTTC
-,TRBV11-2,15,TRBJ2-3,TRBD1,CASSFAGGFSDTQYF,TGTGCCAGCAGCTTCGCAGGGGGCTTCTCAGATACGCAGTATTTT
few,TRBV29-1,12,TRBJ2-2,TRBD1,CSTTGDTGELFF,TGCAGCACCACAGGGGACACCGGGGAGCTGTTTTTT
few,TRBV20-1,11,TRBJ2-7,TRBD2,CSVAGVYEQYF,TGCAGTGTAGCGGGGGTCTACGAGCAGTACTTC